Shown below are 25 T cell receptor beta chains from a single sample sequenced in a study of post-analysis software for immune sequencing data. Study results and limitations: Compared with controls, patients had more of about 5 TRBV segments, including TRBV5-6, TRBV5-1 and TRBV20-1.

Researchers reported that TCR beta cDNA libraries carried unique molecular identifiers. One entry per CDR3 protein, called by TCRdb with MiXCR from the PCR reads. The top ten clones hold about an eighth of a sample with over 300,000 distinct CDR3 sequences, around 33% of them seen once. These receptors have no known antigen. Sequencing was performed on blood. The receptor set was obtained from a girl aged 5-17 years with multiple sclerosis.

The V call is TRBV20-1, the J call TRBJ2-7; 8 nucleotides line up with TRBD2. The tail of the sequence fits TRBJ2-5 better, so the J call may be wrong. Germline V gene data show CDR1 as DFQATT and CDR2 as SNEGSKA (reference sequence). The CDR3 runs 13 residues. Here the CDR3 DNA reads TGCAGTCCTTCGGCGGGGGGCGGGGAGACCCAGTACTTC. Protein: CSPSAGGGETQYF.

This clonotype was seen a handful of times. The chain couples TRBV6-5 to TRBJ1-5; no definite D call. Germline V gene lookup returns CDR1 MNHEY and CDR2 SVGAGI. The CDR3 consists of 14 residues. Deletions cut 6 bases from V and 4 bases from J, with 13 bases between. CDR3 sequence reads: CASSPGRRNQPQHF. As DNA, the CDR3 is TGTGCCAGCAGCCCGGGTCGTCGAAATCAGCCCCAGCATTTT.

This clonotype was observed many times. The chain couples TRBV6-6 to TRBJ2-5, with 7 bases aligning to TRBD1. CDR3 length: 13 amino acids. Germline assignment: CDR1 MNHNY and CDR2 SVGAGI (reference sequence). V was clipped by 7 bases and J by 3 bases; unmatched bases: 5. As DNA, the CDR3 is TGTGCCAGCAATGTACAGGGGAAAGAGACCCAGTACTTC. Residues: CASNVQGKETQYF.

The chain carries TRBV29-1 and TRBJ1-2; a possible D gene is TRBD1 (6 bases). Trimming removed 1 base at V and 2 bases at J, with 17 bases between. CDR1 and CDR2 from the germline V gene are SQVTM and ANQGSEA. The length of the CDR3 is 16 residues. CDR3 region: CSVEVLGETGNYGYTF. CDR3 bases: TGCAGCGTTGAAGTTTTGGGGGAGACAGGCAACTATGGCTACACCTTC.

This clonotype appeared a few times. The CDR3 sequence: CATSREGRAGYGYTF. CDR3 in DNA: TGTGCCACCAGCAGAGAGGGCAGGGCAGGCTATGGCTACACCTTC. V is TRBV15 and J is TRBJ1-2, with a possible D match to TRBD1 (5 bases). This CDR3 has 15 residues. Between the trimmed V and J ends, which lost 0 bases and 4 bases, there was a span of 12 bases. Germline loops: CDR1 LNHNV, CDR2 YYDKDF (reference sequence).

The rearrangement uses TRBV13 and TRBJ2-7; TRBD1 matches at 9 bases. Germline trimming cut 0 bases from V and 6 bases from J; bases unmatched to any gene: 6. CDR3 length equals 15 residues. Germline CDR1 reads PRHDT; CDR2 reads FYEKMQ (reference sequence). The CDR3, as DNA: TGTGCCAGCAGCTTAGGCGGACAGGGGAAGGGCGAGCAGTACTTC. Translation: CASSLGGQGKGEQYF.

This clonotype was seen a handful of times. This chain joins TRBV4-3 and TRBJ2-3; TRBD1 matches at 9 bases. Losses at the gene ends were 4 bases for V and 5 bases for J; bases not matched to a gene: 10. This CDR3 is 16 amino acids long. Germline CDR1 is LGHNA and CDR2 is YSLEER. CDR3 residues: CASSRSSGQGRDTQYF. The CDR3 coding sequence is TGCGCCAGCAGCCGGTCCTCGGGACAGGGTCGAGATACGCAGTATTTT.

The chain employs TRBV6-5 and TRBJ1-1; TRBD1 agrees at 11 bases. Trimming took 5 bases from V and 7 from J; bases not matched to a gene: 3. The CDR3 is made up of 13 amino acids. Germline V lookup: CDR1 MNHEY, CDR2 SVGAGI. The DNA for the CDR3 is TGTGCCAGCAGTGGGGGACAGGGGGTTGAAGCTTTCTTT. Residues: CASSGGQGVEAFF.

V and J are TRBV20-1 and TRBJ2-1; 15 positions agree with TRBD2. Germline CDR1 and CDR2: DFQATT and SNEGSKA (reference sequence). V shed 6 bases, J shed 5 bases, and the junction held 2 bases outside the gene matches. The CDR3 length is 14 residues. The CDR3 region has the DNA TGCAGTGCCGGACTAGCGGGGGGGAACAATGAGCAGTTCTTC. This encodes CSAGLAGGNNEQFF.

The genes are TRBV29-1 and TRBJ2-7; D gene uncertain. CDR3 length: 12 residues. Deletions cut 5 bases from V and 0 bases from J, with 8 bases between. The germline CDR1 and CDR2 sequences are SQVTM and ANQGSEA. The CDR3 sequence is CSVLKDSYEQYF. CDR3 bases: TGCAGCGTTCTTAAGGACTCCTACGAGCAGTACTTC.

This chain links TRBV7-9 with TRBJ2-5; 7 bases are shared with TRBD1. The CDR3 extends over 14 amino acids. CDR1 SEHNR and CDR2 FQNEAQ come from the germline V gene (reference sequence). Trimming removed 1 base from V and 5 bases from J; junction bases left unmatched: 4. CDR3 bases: TGTGCCAGCAGCTTAGTAGGCAGGGGGGAGACCCAGTACTTC. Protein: CASSLVGRGETQYF.

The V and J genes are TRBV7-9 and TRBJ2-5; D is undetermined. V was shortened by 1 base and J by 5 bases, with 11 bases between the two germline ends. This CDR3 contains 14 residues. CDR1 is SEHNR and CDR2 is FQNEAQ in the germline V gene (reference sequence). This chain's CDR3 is CASSLDISAETQYF. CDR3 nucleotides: TGTGCCAGCAGCTTAGATATCAGCGCCGAGACCCAGTACTTC.

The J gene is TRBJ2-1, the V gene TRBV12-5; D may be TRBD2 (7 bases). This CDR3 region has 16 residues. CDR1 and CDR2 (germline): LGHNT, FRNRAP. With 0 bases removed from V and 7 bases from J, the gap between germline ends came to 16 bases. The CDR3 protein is CASGLVGGAFENEQFF. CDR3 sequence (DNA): TGTGCTAGTGGTTTGGTAGGGGGGGCCTTTGAAAATGAGCAGTTCTTC.

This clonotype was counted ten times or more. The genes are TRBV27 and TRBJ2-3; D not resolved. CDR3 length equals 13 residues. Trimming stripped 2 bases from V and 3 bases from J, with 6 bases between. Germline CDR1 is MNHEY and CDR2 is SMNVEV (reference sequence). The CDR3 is CASSLLMTDTQYF. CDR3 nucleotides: TGTGCCAGCAGTTTACTAATGACAGATACGCAGTATTTT.

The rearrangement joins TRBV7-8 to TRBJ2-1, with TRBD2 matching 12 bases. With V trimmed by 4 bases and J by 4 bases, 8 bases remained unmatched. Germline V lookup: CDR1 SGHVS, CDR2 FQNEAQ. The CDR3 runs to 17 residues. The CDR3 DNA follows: TGTGCCAGCAGCTCTGGACTAGCGGGGCGGGCATACAATGAGCAGTTCTTC. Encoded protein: CASSSGLAGRAYNEQFF. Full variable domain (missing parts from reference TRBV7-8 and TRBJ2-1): GAGVSQSPRYKVAKRGQDVALRCDPISGHVSLFWYQQALGQGPEFLTYFQNEAQLDKSGLPSDRFFAERPEGSVSTLKIQRTQQEDSAVYLCASSSGLAGRAYNEQFFGPGTRLTVL.

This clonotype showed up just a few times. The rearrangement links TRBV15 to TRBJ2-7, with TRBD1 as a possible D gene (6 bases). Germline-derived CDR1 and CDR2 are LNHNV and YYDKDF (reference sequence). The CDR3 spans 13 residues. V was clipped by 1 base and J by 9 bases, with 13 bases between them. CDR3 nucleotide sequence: TGTGCCACCAGCAGAGTCAAGGGGGTGGTGCAGTACTTC. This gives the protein CATSRVKGVVQYF.

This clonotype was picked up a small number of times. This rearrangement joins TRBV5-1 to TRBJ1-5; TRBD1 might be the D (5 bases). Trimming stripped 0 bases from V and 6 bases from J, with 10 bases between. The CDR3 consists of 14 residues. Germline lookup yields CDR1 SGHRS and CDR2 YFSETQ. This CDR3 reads CASSLEGVGQPQHF. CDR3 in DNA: TGCGCCAGCAGCTTGGAAGGGGTCGGTCAGCCCCAGCATTTT.

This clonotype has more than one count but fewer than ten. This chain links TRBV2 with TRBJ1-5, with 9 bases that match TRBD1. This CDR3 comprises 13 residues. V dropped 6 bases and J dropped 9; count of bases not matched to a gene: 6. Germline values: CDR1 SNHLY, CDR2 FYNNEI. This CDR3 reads CASSDRGTRPQHF. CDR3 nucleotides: TGTGCCAGCAGCGACAGGGGGACGAGGCCCCAGCATTTT. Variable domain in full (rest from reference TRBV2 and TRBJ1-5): EPEVTQTPSHQVTQMGQEVILRCVPISNHLYFYWYRQILGQKVEFLVSFYNNEISEKSEIFDDQFSVERPDGSNFTLKIRSTKLEDSAMYFCASSDRGTRPQHFGDGTRLSIL.

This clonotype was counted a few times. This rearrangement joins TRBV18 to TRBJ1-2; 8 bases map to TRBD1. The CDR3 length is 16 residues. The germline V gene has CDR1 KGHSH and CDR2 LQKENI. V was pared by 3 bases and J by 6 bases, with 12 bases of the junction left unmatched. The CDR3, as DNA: TGTGCCAGCTCACCCGCAATGACAGGGGATGGTGATGGCTACACCTTC. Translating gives CASSPAMTGDGDGYTF.

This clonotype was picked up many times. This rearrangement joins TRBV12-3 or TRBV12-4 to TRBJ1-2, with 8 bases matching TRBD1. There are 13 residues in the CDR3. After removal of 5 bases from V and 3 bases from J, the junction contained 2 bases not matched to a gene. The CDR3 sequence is CASSPGGYYGYTF. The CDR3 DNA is TGTGCCAGCAGTCCAGGGGGCTACTATGGCTACACCTTC.

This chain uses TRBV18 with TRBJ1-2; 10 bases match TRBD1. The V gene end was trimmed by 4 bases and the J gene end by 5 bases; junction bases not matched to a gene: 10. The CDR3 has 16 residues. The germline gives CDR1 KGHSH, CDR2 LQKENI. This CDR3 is CASSRDRGEVNYGYTF. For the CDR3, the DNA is TGTGCCAGCTCACGGGACAGGGGAGAGGTTAATTATGGCTACACCTTC.

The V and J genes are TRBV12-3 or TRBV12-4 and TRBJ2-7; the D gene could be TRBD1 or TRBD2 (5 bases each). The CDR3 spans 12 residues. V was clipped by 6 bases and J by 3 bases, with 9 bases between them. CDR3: CASRVRGYEQYF. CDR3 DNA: TGTGCCAGCAGGGTGAGGGGCTACGAGCAGTACTTC.

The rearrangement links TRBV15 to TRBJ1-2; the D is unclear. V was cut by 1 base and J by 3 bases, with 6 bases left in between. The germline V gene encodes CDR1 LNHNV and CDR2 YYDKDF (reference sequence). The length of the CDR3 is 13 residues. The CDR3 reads CATSRAIDYGYTF. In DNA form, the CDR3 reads TGTGCCACCAGCAGAGCTATCGACTATGGCTACACCTTC.

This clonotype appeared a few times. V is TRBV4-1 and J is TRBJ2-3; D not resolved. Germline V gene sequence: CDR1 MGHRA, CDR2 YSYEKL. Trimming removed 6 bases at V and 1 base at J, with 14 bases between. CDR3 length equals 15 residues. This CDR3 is CASRPLLGGTDTQYF. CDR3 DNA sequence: TGCGCCAGCAGGCCGCTCTTGGGCGGCACAGATACGCAGTATTTT.

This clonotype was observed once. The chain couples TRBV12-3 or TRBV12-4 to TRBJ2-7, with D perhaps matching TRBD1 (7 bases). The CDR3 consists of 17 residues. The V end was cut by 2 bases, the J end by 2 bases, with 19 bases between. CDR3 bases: TGTGCCAGCAGTTTAACACCAGGGGGGACACGAACCTACGAGCAGTACTTC. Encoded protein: CASSLTPGGTRTYEQYF.